The T cell receptor (beta chain) under discussion was sequenced for a study of T cell responses to AZD1222 COVID-19 vaccine. Study at large: The study pooled second doses at about 4 or about 12 weeks. Study findings and constraints: Vaccine-related CD4 TCRs covered spike, predominating at 160-218 and 743-854.

Libraries were prepared by immunoSEQ multiplex PCR; TCRdb keeps only in-frame clonotypes and omits some of them. The data show 150,000 to 200,000 clones, with about 92% seen just once and about 3.9% held by the top ten. Of note for this clone: What it binds is not known.

The TCR sequence derives from an adult in good health. The sample consisted of peripheral blood, taken on day 0 of AZD1222 vaccination.

The DNA of the CDR3 is TGTGCTAGTGGTTCCGGACCGGGACAACGGGTCACTAATGAAAAACTGTTTTTT. Protein: CASGSGPGQRVTNEKLFF. The rearrangement joins TRBV12-5 to TRBJ1-4; the D gene is possibly TRBD1 (6 bases). Germline CDR1 reads LGHNT; CDR2 reads FRNRAP. There are 18 residues in the CDR3. V gave up 4 bases and J gave up 2 bases, with 20 bases separating them.